A selection of T cell receptor beta chains follows, all from one sample in a study of cytomegalovirus exposure and HLA in healthy donors. Assay: immunoSEQ multiplex PCR; the TCRdb copy retains only in-frame clones and omits some. Among approximately 93,000 clones listed, 65% were seen once. The sequencing input was PBMCs. All receptors derive from a boy between 5 and 17 years old in good health and CMV-seropositive. Both conserved end residues are trimmed from each CDR3. Each record gives: D gene, V gene, J gene, CDR3 protein. The D gene is left open where the match is weak.

d_gene: .
v_gene: TRBV19
j_gene: TRBJ2-7
CDR3aa: ASSMLGGEQY

d_gene: TRBD2
v_gene: TRBV9
j_gene: TRBJ2-2
CDR3aa: ASSVELAGAGHTGELF

d_gene: .
v_gene: TRBV5-1
j_gene: TRBJ2-2
CDR3aa: ASSHLGSDTGELF

d_gene: .
v_gene: TRBV6-1
j_gene: TRBJ2-7
CDR3aa: ASSNKGGRYEQY

d_gene: .
v_gene: TRBV19
j_gene: TRBJ2-3
CDR3aa: ASSSRGGRGSDTQY

d_gene: TRBD1
v_gene: TRBV7-2
j_gene: TRBJ2-7
CDR3aa: ASSNSGQGNYEQY

d_gene: .
v_gene: TRBV2
j_gene: TRBJ2-2
CDR3aa: ASSPQRGTGELF

d_gene: TRBD2
v_gene: TRBV9
j_gene: TRBJ2-3
CDR3aa: ASSMTSLSTDTQY

d_gene: TRBD1
v_gene: TRBV29-1
j_gene: TRBJ1-2
CDR3aa: SVEGDRGTNYGYT

d_gene: TRBD1
v_gene: TRBV19
j_gene: TRBJ2-7
CDR3aa: ASSLRDSSYEQY

d_gene: TRBD1
v_gene: TRBV23-1
j_gene: TRBJ1-1
CDR3aa: ASSHIRRDSDTEAF

d_gene: .
v_gene: TRBV5-1
j_gene: TRBJ1-2
CDR3aa: ASSKDRYGYT

d_gene: .
v_gene: TRBV29-1
j_gene: TRBJ2-7
CDR3aa: SATRSSYEQY

d_gene: .
v_gene: TRBV6-5
j_gene: TRBJ1-1
CDR3aa: ASKYRGAGEAF

d_gene: .
v_gene: TRBV5-1
j_gene: TRBJ1-3
CDR3aa: ASSLTTGTGNTIY

d_gene: .
v_gene: TRBV30
j_gene: TRBJ2-7
CDR3aa: AWSIAGCEQY

d_gene: TRBD1
v_gene: TRBV4-1
j_gene: TRBJ1-1
CDR3aa: ASSSQDRDDTEAF

d_gene: .
v_gene: TRBV30
j_gene: TRBJ1-2
CDR3aa: AWAYNYGYP

d_gene: .
v_gene: TRBV6-1
j_gene: TRBJ1-4
CDR3aa: ASSEALREKLF

d_gene: TRBD1
v_gene: TRBV7-9
j_gene: TRBJ2-4
CDR3aa: ASSFQGEGNIQY

d_gene: .
v_gene: TRBV7-2
j_gene: TRBJ2-7
CDR3aa: ASSLVDGLLGEQY

d_gene: .
v_gene: TRBV6-1
j_gene: TRBJ2-7
CDR3aa: ASSVGHSSSYEQY

d_gene: .
v_gene: TRBV27
j_gene: TRBJ1-5
CDR3aa: ASSSDPFRGSNQPQH

d_gene: .
v_gene: TRBV6-1
j_gene: TRBJ1-1
CDR3aa: ASRDRAEAF